Sequencing of this TCR beta chain was carried out in a study of T-cell memory formation after mild COVID-19. The table lists this clonotype with a few counts. TCR alpha and TCR beta cDNA libraries carrying sample barcodes and UMIs were produced by 5'RACE using constant-segment primers. TCRdb recomputed calls from the 5' RACE reads with MiXCR, one row per CDR3 protein. The sample has more than 250,000 distinct CDR3 sequences, approximately 15% seen once. The CDR3 runs to 11 residues. The V end lost 4 bases, the J end lost 12 bases, and 9 bases lay between the germline ends. Germline V gene lookup returns CDR1 ENHRY and CDR2 SYGVKD.

This TCR derives from a man aged 18 to 30 who had mild COVID-19 (a few samples of this study predate the infection). Cell type and time point are not known. This chain joins TRBV10-3 and TRBJ1-4; D unresolved. Source material: PBMCs or a T cell subset sorted from them (not recorded which). Here the CDR3 reads CAISGGGELFF. As DNA, the CDR3 is TGTGCCATCAGTGGCGGTGGAGAACTGTTTTTT.